The T cell receptor (beta chain) under discussion was sequenced for a study of T cell repertoires in cytomegalovirus infection. Overall study: It was recently identified HLA-C-restricted and well-studied HLA-B-restricted CMV epitopes that the study used. A matching HLA type, together with CMV infection, was signaled by public TCR beta signatures. Study results and caveats: HLA-C-restricted TCR beta clonotypes specific for CMV led the ex vivo response.

Germline V gene data show CDR1 as MNHEY and CDR2 as SVGEGT. The CDR3 sequence is 13 residues long. Unmatched junction bases numbered 4, after V lost 5 bases and J lost 5 bases. This clonotype was observed a few times. Its antigen is still unknown. MiXCR, run by TCRdb on the reads, gives a single entry per CDR3 protein. The data show 350,000 to 400,000 distinct CDR3 sequences, about a third seen once. The source is a human donor in good health (CMV status not recorded). Some clones in this sample may be carry-over from other donors' samples. The sequencing here drew on cultured PBMCs, taken from culture after CMV antigen stimulation. This chain connects TRBV6-2 or TRBV6-3 to TRBJ2-5; 8 positions match TRBD2. For the CDR3, the DNA is TGTGCCAGCAGTCGCGGGACTAGGGAGACCCAGTACTTC. It codes for CASSRGTRETQYF.